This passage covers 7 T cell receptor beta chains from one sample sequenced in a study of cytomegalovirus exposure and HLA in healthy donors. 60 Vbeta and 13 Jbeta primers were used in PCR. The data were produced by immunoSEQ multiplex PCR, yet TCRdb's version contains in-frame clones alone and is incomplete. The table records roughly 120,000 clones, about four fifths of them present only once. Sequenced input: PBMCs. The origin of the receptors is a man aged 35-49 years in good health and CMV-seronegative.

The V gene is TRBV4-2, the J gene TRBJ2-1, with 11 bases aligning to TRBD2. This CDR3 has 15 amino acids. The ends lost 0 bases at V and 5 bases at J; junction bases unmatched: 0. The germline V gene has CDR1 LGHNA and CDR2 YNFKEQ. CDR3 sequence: CASSQELAGDNEQFF. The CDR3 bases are TGTGCCAGCAGCCAAGAACTAGCGGGGGACAATGAGCAGTTCTTC.

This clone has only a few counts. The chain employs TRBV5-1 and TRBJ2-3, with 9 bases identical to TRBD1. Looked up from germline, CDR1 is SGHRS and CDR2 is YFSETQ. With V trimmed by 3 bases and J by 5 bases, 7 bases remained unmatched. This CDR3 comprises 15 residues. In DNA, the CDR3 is TGCGCCAGCAGCTCAGGGACAGGGTGGGGAGATACGCAGTATTTT. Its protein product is CASSSGTGWGDTQYF.

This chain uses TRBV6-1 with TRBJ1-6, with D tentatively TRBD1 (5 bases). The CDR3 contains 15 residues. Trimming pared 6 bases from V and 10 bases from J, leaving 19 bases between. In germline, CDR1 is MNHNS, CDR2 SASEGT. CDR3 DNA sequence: TGTGCCAGCAGAGAGCCGGGACTATCAGGGTCACCCCTCCACTTT. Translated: CASREPGLSGSPLHF.

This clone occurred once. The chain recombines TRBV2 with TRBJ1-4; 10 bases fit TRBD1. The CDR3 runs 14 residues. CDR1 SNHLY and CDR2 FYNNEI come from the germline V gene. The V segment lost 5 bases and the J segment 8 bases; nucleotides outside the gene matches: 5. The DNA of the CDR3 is TGTGCCAGCAGTAGAGCGGGACAGGGGGAAAAACTGTTTTTT. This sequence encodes CASSRAGQGEKLFF.

CDR3 sequence (DNA): TGTGCCAGCAGGGCGGAATTTAGCAATCAGCCCCAGCATTTT. As protein: CASRAEFSNQPQHF. This chain joins TRBV6-6 and TRBJ1-5; D not resolved. Germline lookup yields CDR1 MNHNY and CDR2 SVGAGI (reference sequence). V shed 6 bases and J shed 0 bases, with 9 bases lying between them. CDR3 length: 14 amino acids.

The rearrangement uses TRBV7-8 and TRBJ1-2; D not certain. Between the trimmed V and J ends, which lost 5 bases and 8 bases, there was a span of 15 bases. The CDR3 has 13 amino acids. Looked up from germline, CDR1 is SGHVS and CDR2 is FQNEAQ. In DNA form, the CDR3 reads TGTGCCAGCAGCCTTTCCGGGTCTTGGGGCTACACCTTC. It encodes CASSLSGSWGYTF. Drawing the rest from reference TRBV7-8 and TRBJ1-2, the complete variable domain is GAGVSQSPRYKVAKRGQDVALRCDPISGHVSLFWYQQALGQGPEFLTYFQNEAQLDKSGLPSDRFFAERPEGSVSTLKIQRTQQEDSAVYLCASSLSGSWGYTFGSGTRLTVV.

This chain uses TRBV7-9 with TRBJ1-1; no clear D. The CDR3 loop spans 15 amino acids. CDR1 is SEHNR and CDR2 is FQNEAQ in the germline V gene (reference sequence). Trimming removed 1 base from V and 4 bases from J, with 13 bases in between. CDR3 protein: CASSLESSYSTEAFF. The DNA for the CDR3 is TGTGCCAGCAGCTTAGAGTCAAGTTACAGCACTGAAGCTTTCTTT.